This TCR beta chain came from a study of shared clonotypes between healthy human individuals. Generated by immunoSEQ multiplex PCR, the TCRdb table keeps only in-frame clones and is missing some. Among around 2,000,000 clones listed, over 85% were seen once. The germline CDR1 and CDR2 sequences are SEHNR and FQNEAQ (reference sequence). Trimming stripped 4 bases from V and 2 bases from J, with 12 bases between. This CDR3 comprises 16 residues. It was CD45RO-negative cells, positively selected for CCR7, that made up naive CD8 cells, with terminally differentiated effector memory CD45RA+ cells excluded.

Specimen: naive CD8+ T cells sorted from blood. This receptor was taken from a young man in good health. The gene calls are TRBV7-9 and TRBJ2-6; D is uncertain. The CDR3 sequence: CASSSSTEAGANVLTF. Here the CDR3 DNA reads TGTGCCAGCAGCTCTTCAACCGAGGCTGGGGCCAACGTCCTGACTTTC.